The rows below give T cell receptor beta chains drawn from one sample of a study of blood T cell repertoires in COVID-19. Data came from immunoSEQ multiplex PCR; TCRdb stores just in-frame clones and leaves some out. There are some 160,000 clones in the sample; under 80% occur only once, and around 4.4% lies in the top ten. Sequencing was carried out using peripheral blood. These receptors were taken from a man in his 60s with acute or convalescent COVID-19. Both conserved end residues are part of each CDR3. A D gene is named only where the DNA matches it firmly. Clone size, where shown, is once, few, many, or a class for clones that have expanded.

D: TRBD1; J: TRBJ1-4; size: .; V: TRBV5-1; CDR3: CASSSGQGWNEKLFF; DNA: TGCGCCAGCAGCTCCGGACAGGGATGGAATGAAAAACTGTTTTTT
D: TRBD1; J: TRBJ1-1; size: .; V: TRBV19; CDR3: CASSRDRGLNTEAFF; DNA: TGTGCCAGTAGCCGCGACAGGGGGCTAAACACTGAAGCTTTCTTT
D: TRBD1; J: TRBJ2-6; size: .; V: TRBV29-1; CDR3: CSVEVGGGQWFTGANVLTF; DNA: TGCAGCGTTGAAGTGGGTGGGGGACAGTGGTTCACTGGGGCCAACGTCCTGACTTTC
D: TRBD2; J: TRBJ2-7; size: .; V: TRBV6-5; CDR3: CASSYRTSGNYEQYF; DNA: TGTGCCAGCAGTTATCGAACTAGCGGGAACTACGAGCAGTACTTC
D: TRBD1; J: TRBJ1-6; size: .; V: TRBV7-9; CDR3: CASSLTGDNSPLHF; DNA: TGTGCCAGCAGCCTCACAGGGGATAATTCACCCCTCCACTTT
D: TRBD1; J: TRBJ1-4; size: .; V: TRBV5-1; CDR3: CASSLGQGGEKLFF; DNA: TGCGCCAGCAGCTTGGGACAGGGAGGTGAAAAACTGTTTTTT
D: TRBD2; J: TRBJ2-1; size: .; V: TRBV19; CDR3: CASSPPGLGEQFF; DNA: TGTGCCAGTAGCCCCCCGGGACTAGGTGAGCAGTTCTTC
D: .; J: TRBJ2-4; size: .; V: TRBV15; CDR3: CATSRVQVSDIQYF; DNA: TGTGCCACCAGCAGAGTACAGGTTTCTGACATTCAGTACTTC
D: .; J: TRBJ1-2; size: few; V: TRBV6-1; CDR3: CASSEASSSHAYGYTF; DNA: TGTGCCAGCAGTGAAGCTTCTAGCAGCCACGCTTATGGCTACACCTTC
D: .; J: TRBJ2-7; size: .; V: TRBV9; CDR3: CASSVDGSDTYEQYF; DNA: TGTGCCAGCAGCGTAGATGGCAGTGATACCTACGAGCAGTACTTC
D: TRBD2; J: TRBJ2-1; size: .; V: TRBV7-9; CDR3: CASSFLAGAVEQFF; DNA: TGTGCCAGCAGCTTCCTAGCGGGAGCCGTTGAGCAGTTCTTC
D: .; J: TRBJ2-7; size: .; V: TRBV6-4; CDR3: CASSENPGLHYEQYF; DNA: TGTGCCAGCAGTGAAAACCCGGGACTCCATTACGAGCAGTACTTC